Following are 23 T cell receptor beta chains from one sample sequenced in a study of blood T cell repertoires in COVID-19. The assay was immunoSEQ multiplex PCR, and TCRdb's table has in-frame clones only and misses some. The table has roughly 26,000 clones, around 66% seen once; the top ten hold under 7.5%. Input material: peripheral blood. The receptors originated from a man in his sixties with active or convalescent COVID-19.

The J gene is TRBJ1-1, the V gene TRBV3-1 (or the pseudogene TRBV3-2); no firm D call. Germline lookup yields CDR1 LGHDT and CDR2 YNNKEL (reference sequence). CDR3 length: 15 amino acids. Between the trimmed V and J ends, which lost 3 bases and 1 base, there was a span of 12 bases. Here the CDR3 DNA reads TGTGCCAGCAGCCAGGCTGGGAGGGCGAACACTGAAGCTTTCTTT. Encoded protein: CASSQAGRANTEAFF.

In this sample, this clone turned up once. The V gene is TRBV4-1, the J gene TRBJ2-1, with 8 bases aligning to TRBD2. Per germline, CDR1 MGHRA and CDR2 YSYEKL. V lost 1 base to trimming and J lost 7 bases; unmatched junction nucleotides: 9. The CDR3 has 16 amino acids. This CDR3 reads CASSQASSGLGNEQFF. The CDR3 nucleotides read TGCGCCAGCAGCCAAGCTTCTAGCGGGTTGGGGAATGAGCAGTTCTTC.

This clone has a handful of counts. The rearrangement links TRBV11-2 to TRBJ2-1; D gene unclear. This CDR3 region has 15 residues. Trimming pared 5 bases from V and 0 bases from J, leaving 11 bases between. CDR1 is SGHAT, CDR2 FQNNGV, per germline. The DNA for the CDR3 is TGTGCCAGCAGCATGCCGAATAGCTCCTACAATGAGCAGTTCTTC. This encodes CASSMPNSSYNEQFF.

This clone was observed a few times. This sequence joins TRBV4-2 and TRBJ2-1; 7 nucleotides line up with TRBD2. Trimming removed 4 bases from V and 7 bases from J; junction bases left unmatched: 7. Looked up from germline, CDR1 is LGHNA and CDR2 is YNFKEQ. The CDR3 contains 14 residues. The chain's CDR3 is CASSPRTRSNEQFF. In DNA, the CDR3 is TGTGCCAGCAGCCCAAGGACTAGGTCGAATGAGCAGTTCTTC.

This chain uses TRBV10-3 with TRBJ1-2; D is unclear. CDR3 length equals 14 residues. The germline V and J ends were trimmed by 6 bases and 1 base, with 12 bases remaining between them. Looked up from germline, CDR1 is ENHRY and CDR2 is SYGVKD. CDR3: CAIRKTNDNYGYTF. The CDR3 DNA reads TGTGCCATCAGGAAGACTAATGATAACTATGGCTACACCTTC.

The genes are TRBV5-1 and TRBJ1-1, with 8 nucleotides matching TRBD1. CDR1 SGHRS and CDR2 YFSETQ come from the germline V gene. With 2 bases clipped from V and 5 bases from J, the junction kept 8 bases outside the gene matches. The CDR3 spans 15 residues. The CDR3 reads CASSFRGRLETEAFF. CDR3 nucleotide sequence: TGCGCCAGCAGCTTCAGGGGGCGCCTGGAAACTGAAGCTTTCTTT. Together with reference TRBV5-1 and TRBJ1-1, the CDR3 gives the full variable domain: KAGVTQTPRYLIKTRGQQVTLSCSPISGHRSVSWYQQTPGQGLQFLFEYFSETQRNKGNFPGRFSGRQFSNSRSEMNVSTLELGDSALYLCASSFRGRLETEAFFGQGTRLTVV.

The rearrangement uses TRBV5-1 and TRBJ2-1; TRBD2 matches at 10 bases. This CDR3 contains 16 residues. Unmatched junction bases numbered 8, after V lost 5 bases and J lost 3 bases. Per the germline V gene, CDR1 is SGHRS and CDR2 is YFSETQ. The CDR3 region has the DNA TGCGCCAGCAGGCAAAGCGGGAGGGTGGGCTACAATGAGCAGTTCTTC. Translation gives CASRQSGRVGYNEQFF.

This clone was found a few times. V is TRBV19 and J is TRBJ2-5, with TRBD1 identical over 12 bases. V was pared by 5 bases and J by 3 bases, with 4 bases of the junction left unmatched. The CDR3 covers 15 residues. Per germline, CDR1 LNHDA and CDR2 SQIVND (reference sequence). The CDR3 sequence is CASSPGTGGKETQYF. The CDR3 bases are TGTGCCAGTAGTCCGGGGACAGGGGGCAAAGAGACCCAGTACTTC.

V and J are TRBV19 and TRBJ2-2; 9 bases match TRBD1. The germline CDR1 and CDR2 sequences are LNHDA and SQIVND (reference sequence). J gave up 6 bases and V 7 bases, and 6 bases lay outside the gene matches. The CDR3 totals 14 residues. The CDR3 nucleotides read TGTGCCAGTATACAGGGGGCATATTCCGGGGAGCTGTTTTTT. Translated: CASIQGAYSGELFF.

The genes are TRBV10-2 and TRBJ1-1; D not resolved. This CDR3 has 12 residues. Deletions cut 0 bases from V and 5 bases from J, with 4 bases between. CDR1 and CDR2 (germline): WSHSY, SAAADI. The CDR3, as DNA: TGCGCCAGCAGTGAGTCGTCAACTGAAGCTTTCTTT. Protein sequence: CASSESSTEAFF.

The chain joins TRBV6-1 to TRBJ1-1, with D possibly TRBD1 on 6 matching bases. Germline CDR1 is MNHNS and CDR2 is SASEGT. V lost 3 bases, J lost 4 bases, and 12 bases lay in between. The CDR3 has 14 residues. CDR3 in DNA: TGTGCCAGCAGTGATTTGGACAGACGCACTGAAGCTTTCTTT. Translation: CASSDLDRRTEAFF.

The V and J genes are TRBV7-9 and TRBJ1-2; D uncertain. Per germline, CDR1 SEHNR and CDR2 FQNEAQ (reference sequence). V lost 6 bases, J lost 4 bases, and 12 bases lay in between. The CDR3 length is 13 residues. DNA for the CDR3: TGTGCCAGCAGAAAACACAGCTTCTATGGCTACACCTTC. Translation: CASRKHSFYGYTF.

The gene calls are TRBV5-8 and TRBJ1-6; D may be TRBD1 (6 bases). The CDR3 length is 19 residues. Germline CDR1 SGHTS, CDR2 YDEGEE. The germline V and J ends were trimmed by 6 bases and 6 bases, with 28 bases remaining between them. In DNA, the CDR3 is TGTGCCAGCACCCCATTAATGGCCTGGACAGTTCAGAGTAATTCACCCCTCCACTTT. Translated, it gives CASTPLMAWTVQSNSPLHF.

This CDR3 reads CAWKDLRSTEAFF. The DNA of the CDR3 is TGTGCCTGGAAAGATCTTAGGAGCACTGAAGCTTTCTTT. The chain employs TRBV30 and TRBJ1-1; no clear D gene. CDR1 GTSNPN and CDR2 SVGIG come from the germline V gene (reference sequence). With 4 bases removed from V and 4 bases from J, the gap between germline ends came to 13 bases. The CDR3 runs to 13 residues.

This clone has just a few counts. Here the CDR3 DNA reads TGTGCCATCAGTGAGTCCCCGGTGGGAGGTTCACCCCTCCACTTT. Its translation is CAISESPVGGSPLHF. The chain recombines TRBV10-3 with TRBJ1-6; no firm D call. The CDR3 runs 15 residues. Trimming stripped 0 bases from V and 9 bases from J, with 12 bases between. CDR1 and CDR2 (germline): ENHRY, SYGVKD.

This clone was counted a few times. The V and J genes are TRBV7-6 and TRBJ1-2, with D uncertain. In germline, CDR1 is SGHVS, CDR2 FNYEAQ. Trimming pared 1 base from V and 2 bases from J, leaving 5 bases between. The CDR3 consists of 13 residues. The DNA of the CDR3 is TGTGCCAGCAGCTTAGAACAGAACTATGGCTACACCTTC. This gives the protein CASSLEQNYGYTF.

The CDR3 region is CASSQTDTSYGYTF. The CDR3, as DNA: TGTGCCAGCAGCCAAACGGACACTTCCTATGGCTACACCTTC. This chain links TRBV4-2 with TRBJ1-2; perhaps TRBD1 as D (5 bases). Germline CDR1 reads LGHNA; CDR2 reads YNFKEQ. Trimming took off 2 bases at V and 4 bases at J, with 11 bases between the two ends. CDR3 length: 14 residues.

V is TRBV3-1 (or the pseudogene TRBV3-2) and J is TRBJ1-1, with no clear D. Germline CDR1 LGHDT, CDR2 YNNKEL (reference sequence). This CDR3 has 15 amino acids. Trimming took off 0 bases at V and 1 base at J, with 9 bases between the two ends. CDR3 coding DNA: TGTGCCAGCAGCCAAGAGGCGGGCTGGAACACTGAAGCTTTCTTT. Its protein is CASSQEAGWNTEAFF.

This chain connects TRBV3-1 (or the pseudogene TRBV3-2) to TRBJ2-5, with 7 bases aligning to TRBD1. V dropped 6 bases and J dropped 2; count of bases not matched to a gene: 6. The CDR3 is 14 amino acids. Germline CDR1 is LGHDT and CDR2 is YNNKEL (reference sequence). The CDR3, as DNA: TGTGCCAGCAGTCCAACGGGACAGCAAGAGACCCAGTACTTC. Residues: CASSPTGQQETQYF.

The chain links TRBV6-9 to TRBJ2-7, with 7 bases lining up with TRBD2. Trimming removed 8 bases from V and 2 bases from J; junction bases left unmatched: 9. The CDR3 has 14 residues. Germline-derived CDR1 and CDR2 are MNHGY and SVAAGI. The CDR3 DNA reads as TGTGCCAGCGGCGACCTAGCGGAGCCCTACGAGCAGTACTTC. Residues: CASGDLAEPYEQYF.

This chain uses TRBV19 with TRBJ1-1; TRBD1 aligns across 9 bases. Germline lookup yields CDR1 LNHDA and CDR2 SQIVND (reference sequence). The trim removed 3 bases at V and 2 bases at J, leaving 4 bases unmatched. The CDR3 is made up of 15 amino acids. CDR3 DNA sequence: TGTGCCAGTAGTATCGGGACAGGGAAAAACACTGAAGCTTTCTTT. It is translated as CASSIGTGKNTEAFF.

This clone was seen a handful of times. One junction end does not reproduce the germline sequence, and a read error may be involved. The J gene is TRBJ2-2, the V gene TRBV27; TRBD2 agrees at 8 bases. The CDR3 covers 16 residues. Germline CDR1 is MNHEY and CDR2 is SMNVEV (reference sequence). This chain's CDR3 is CASSLSLAGNTGELFF. CDR3 bases: TGTGCCAGCAGTCTATCCCTAGCGGGGAACACCGGGGAGCTGTTTTTT.

The V gene is TRBV29-1, the J gene TRBJ2-3, with D possibly matching TRBD1 (7 bases). With 0 bases removed from V and 7 bases from J, the gap between germline ends came to 14 bases. The CDR3 consists of 14 residues. Looked up from germline, CDR1 is SQVTM and CDR2 is ANQGSEA. The CDR3 bases are TGCAGCGTTGAAGATTCAGGGGGGCCGAATACGCAGTATTTT. It encodes CSVEDSGGPNTQYF.